Listed here is a single T cell receptor (beta chain). In the original workflow: Reference gene primer amplification gave nucleated cell count estimates. Libraries were prepared by immunoSEQ multiplex PCR; TCRdb keeps only in-frame clonotypes and omits some of them. From that table come the V and J calls and clone size; the DNA was used to work out D and trimming. This sample has under 150,000 clones, with under 85% found just once. The record originates from a study of blood T cell repertoires in COVID-19. Background on the study: The United States, Italy and Spain supplied acute and convalescent COVID-19 samples. PBMCs, B-cell-depleted T cells, or T cells were the source of the cDNA or gDNA that made up the material.

The receptor was derived from an elderly woman in a cohort sampled during active or convalescent COVID-19. What was sequenced was peripheral blood.

CDR3 sequence reads: CASSSGQGVFYNYGYTF. The CDR3 DNA is TGTGCCAGCAGTTCGGGACAGGGGGTTTTTTACAACTATGGCTACACCTTC. The rearrangement links TRBV27 to TRBJ1-2, with 11 bases matching TRBD1. CDR1 is MNHEY and CDR2 is SMNVEV in the germline V gene (reference sequence). Trimming took 4 bases from V and 2 from J; bases not matched to a gene: 9. The length of the CDR3 is 17 residues.